The rows below give T cell receptor beta chains drawn from one sample of a study of cytomegalovirus exposure and HLA in healthy donors. The table came from immunoSEQ multiplex PCR; TCRdb's copy has only in-frame clones and leaves some out. The profile shows about 88,000 clones, about 96% of them singletons. Sequencing used PBMCs. These receptors all stem from a man younger than 35 in good health and CMV-seronegative. Both conserved end residues are part of each CDR3. The D gene is left open where the match is weak. Part of the rows lack a size; the others show once, few, many or a class for expanded clones.

>NA|NA|TRBJ1-4|TRBV28
CASSFNRQWEKLFF
TGTGCCAGCAGTTTCAACCGACAATGGGAAAAACTGTTTTTT
>NA|NA|TRBJ1-5|TRBV5-1
CASSLDGYSNQPQHF
TGCGCCAGCAGCTTGGACGGTTATAGCAATCAGCCCCAGCATTTT
>NA|NA|TRBJ1-2|TRBV29-1
CSVGRDEGYTF
TGCAGCGTTGGGAGGGATGAAGGCTACACCTTC
>TRBD1|NA|TRBJ1-2|TRBV5-4
CASSPPGQGHGYTF
TGTGCCAGCAGCCCCCCGGGACAGGGACATGGCTACACCTTC
>TRBD2|NA|TRBJ2-1|TRBV7-9
CASSRGGGIYNEQFF
TGTGCCAGCAGCCGGGGGGGTGGGATCTACAATGAGCAGTTCTTC
>NA|once|TRBJ1-5|TRBV2
CASSAWDTNQPQHF
TGTGCCAGCAGTGCCTGGGACACCAATCAGCCCCAGCATTTT
>TRBD1|NA|TRBJ1-5|TRBV4-3
CASSQEATGVNQPQHF
TGCGCCAGCAGCCAAGAGGCGACAGGGGTTAATCAGCCCCAGCATTTT
>TRBD1|NA|TRBJ1-1|TRBV18
CASSPAQGDTEAFF
TGTGCCAGCTCACCGGCGCAGGGGGACACTGAAGCTTTCTTT
>NA|NA|TRBJ1-1|TRBV19
CASNSPGGHPVKAFF
TGTGCCAGTAACTCACCGGGGGGGCACCCAGTAAAAGCTTTCTTT
>NA|NA|TRBJ2-3|TRBV19
CASMRTMNTDTQYF
TGTGCCAGTATGAGGACTATGAACACAGATACGCAGTATTTT
>NA|NA|TRBJ2-3|TRBV30
CAWGEGVLASTDTQYF
TGTGCCTGGGGGGAGGGGGTACTAGCGAGCACAGATACGCAGTATTTT
>TRBD1|NA|TRBJ2-1|TRBV6-1
CATKNRGVGDEQFF
TGTGCCACCAAGAACAGGGGGGTAGGCGATGAGCAGTTCTTC
>TRBD1|once|TRBJ1-4|TRBV6-1
CASSDTGTGGLFF
TGTGCCAGCAGCGACACCGGGACAGGGGGCTTGTTTTTT
>TRBD2|NA|TRBJ2-1|TRBV11-3
CASSLEGTSVYNEQFF
TGTGCCAGCAGCTTAGAGGGGACTAGTGTTTACAATGAGCAGTTCTTC
>NA|NA|TRBJ1-4|TRBV5-8
CASSLVIVSTNEKLFF
TGTGCCAGCAGCTTGGTAATCGTTTCAACTAATGAAAAACTGTTTTTT
>NA|NA|TRBJ1-1|TRBV9
CASSVEGGDTEAFF
TGTGCCAGCAGCGTAGAAGGAGGGGACACTGAAGCTTTCTTT
>NA|NA|TRBJ1-1|TRBV30
CAWVDSTEAFF
TGTGCCTGGGTAGATAGCACTGAAGCTTTCTTT
>TRBD1|few|TRBJ1-5|TRBV6-1
CASSAVRDRGPWGQPQHF
TGTGCCAGCAGTGCCGTCCGGGACAGGGGACCTTGGGGTCAGCCCCAGCATTTT
>TRBD2|NA|TRBJ2-4|TRBV4-1
CASSQEVSGGINIQYF
TGCGCCAGCAGCCAAGAAGTATCGGGAGGGATAAACATTCAGTACTTC
>TRBD1|once|TRBJ2-1|TRBV5-1
CASRAGTETYNEQFF
TGCGCCAGCAGAGCTGGGACAGAAACATACAATGAGCAGTTCTTC
>NA|NA|TRBJ2-7|TRBV19
CATSAPGSSYEQYF
TGTGCCACCTCGGCACCCGGTAGCAGCTACGAGCAGTACTTC
>NA|NA|TRBJ1-1|TRBV4-1
CASSQDWETGQRGTEAFF
TGCGCCAGCAGCCAAGATTGGGAAACTGGACAGCGGGGGACTGAAGCTTTCTTT
>TRBD1|NA|TRBJ1-2|TRBV6-5
CASSYYRDRVLGYTF
TGTGCCAGCAGTTACTACCGGGACAGGGTCCTTGGCTACACCTTC
>TRBD2|NA|TRBJ2-1|TRBV30
CAWRQREVNEQFF
TGTGCCTGGAGACAGCGGGAGGTCAATGAGCAGTTCTTC